This is a list of T cell receptor beta chains from one sample in a study of CD8+ T cells in alopecia areata. The protocol was immunoSEQ multiplex PCR, while the TCRdb copy is restricted to in-frame clones and leaves out a portion. Here the sample spans roughly 110,000 clones, around 50% being singletons. Sample: CD8+ T cells sorted from blood, taken at week 24, from a patient treated with tofacitinib. These TCRs come from a human donor with alopecia areata. The CDR3 runs from the conserved cysteine through the conserved F or W. Each record gives: clone size, D gene, V gene, J gene, CDR3 DNA, CDR3 protein. D genes are given only for firm matches. Only some rows state a clone size, as once, few, many or a class for expanded clones.

abundance: -; d_gene: TRBD2; v_gene: TRBV30; j_gene: TRBJ2-3; CDR3nt: TGTGCCTGCCAGGGGAGCGGGGGCCGGGTAGATACGCAGTATTTT; CDR3aa: CACQGSGGRVDTQYF
abundance: -; d_gene: -; v_gene: TRBV7-9; j_gene: TRBJ2-2; CDR3nt: TGTGCCAGCAGCCCTGCTGTAAGGGCCGGGGAGCTGTTTTTT; CDR3aa: CASSPAVRAGELFF
abundance: -; d_gene: -; v_gene: TRBV4-1; j_gene: TRBJ2-5; CDR3nt: TGCGCCAGCAGCCAAAGGATCCAAGAGACCCAGTACTTC; CDR3aa: CASSQRIQETQYF
abundance: -; d_gene: -; v_gene: TRBV25-1; j_gene: TRBJ2-1; CDR3nt: TGTGCCAGCAGTGAGGGAGTTAATGAGCAGTTCTTC; CDR3aa: CASSEGVNEQFF
abundance: -; d_gene: -; v_gene: TRBV30; j_gene: TRBJ1-1; CDR3nt: TGTGCCTGGGATCTCGGGGGTGGGACTGAAGCTTTCTTT; CDR3aa: CAWDLGGGTEAFF
abundance: -; d_gene: -; v_gene: TRBV7-9; j_gene: TRBJ1-6; CDR3nt: TGTGCCAGCAGCTTCACAGGGTTGGATTCACCCCTCCACTTT; CDR3aa: CASSFTGLDSPLHF
abundance: -; d_gene: -; v_gene: TRBV30; j_gene: TRBJ2-3; CDR3nt: TGTGCCTGGAGGGACCTTATCTTGGATACGCAGTATTTT; CDR3aa: CAWRDLILDTQYF
abundance: -; d_gene: TRBD2; v_gene: TRBV7-9; j_gene: TRBJ2-1; CDR3nt: TGTGCCAGCCTCGGGACTAGCGGTTACAATGAGCAGTTCTTC; CDR3aa: CASLGTSGYNEQFF
abundance: few; d_gene: TRBD1; v_gene: TRBV29-1; j_gene: TRBJ2-7; CDR3nt: TGCAGCGTTGAAGGGACAGGGGACTACGAGCAGTACTTC; CDR3aa: CSVEGTGDYEQYF
abundance: -; d_gene: -; v_gene: TRBV29-1; j_gene: TRBJ2-2; CDR3nt: TGCAGCGTTGAGAGGAGAACGAACACCGGGGAGCTGTTTTTT; CDR3aa: CSVERRTNTGELFF
abundance: -; d_gene: -; v_gene: TRBV6-6; j_gene: TRBJ1-5; CDR3nt: TGTGCCAGCAGTTACCGGCCAGGAAACAATCAGCCCCAGCATTTT; CDR3aa: CASSYRPGNNQPQHF
abundance: few; d_gene: TRBD2; v_gene: TRBV10-3; j_gene: TRBJ2-5; CDR3nt: TGTGCCATCAGTGACCCTTCGCTCAGCGGGGGCCAAGAGACCCAGTACTTC; CDR3aa: CAISDPSLSGGQETQYF
abundance: -; d_gene: -; v_gene: TRBV10-3; j_gene: TRBJ1-2; CDR3nt: TGTGCCATCAGTGAGACGGTCTATGGCTACACCTTC; CDR3aa: CAISETVYGYTF
abundance: -; d_gene: -; v_gene: TRBV9; j_gene: TRBJ1-1; CDR3nt: TGTGCCAGCAGCGCAGGATACTCAGTTGCGCCGTACACTGAAGCTTTCTTT; CDR3aa: CASSAGYSVAPYTEAFF
abundance: -; d_gene: -; v_gene: TRBV5-4; j_gene: TRBJ2-1; CDR3nt: TGTGCCAGCAGGTGGGACACCTACAATGAGCAGTTCTTC; CDR3aa: CASRWDTYNEQFF
abundance: -; d_gene: TRBD1; v_gene: TRBV10-3; j_gene: TRBJ1-2; CDR3nt: TGTGCCATCAGTGAGTCGACAGGGGGCGGACATGGCTACACCTTC; CDR3aa: CAISESTGGGHGYTF
abundance: -; d_gene: -; v_gene: TRBV5-1; j_gene: TRBJ2-3; CDR3nt: TGCGCCAGCAGCTCGACCTTAGCGGTTCCTAGCACAGATACGCAGTATTTT; CDR3aa: CASSSTLAVPSTDTQYF
abundance: -; d_gene: TRBD1; v_gene: TRBV5-6; j_gene: TRBJ2-7; CDR3nt: TGTGCCAGCAGCTGGGACAGGGGGCTAGAGCAGTACTTC; CDR3aa: CASSWDRGLEQYF
abundance: -; d_gene: -; v_gene: TRBV19; j_gene: TRBJ1-2; CDR3nt: TGTGCCAGTAGTATAGATCCGTGGGACGGCTACACCTTC; CDR3aa: CASSIDPWDGYTF
abundance: -; d_gene: -; v_gene: TRBV6-5; j_gene: TRBJ2-3; CDR3nt: TGTGCCAGCAGCCCTGGACCCCACCGGCAGTATTTT; CDR3aa: CASSPGPHRQYF
abundance: -; d_gene: -; v_gene: TRBV5-8; j_gene: TRBJ1-5; CDR3nt: TGTGCCAGCAGCACTCTCAGTTTCGGGGGCACTCAGCCCCAGCATTTT; CDR3aa: CASSTLSFGGTQPQHF
abundance: -; d_gene: -; v_gene: TRBV27; j_gene: TRBJ2-2; CDR3nt: -; CDR3aa: CASSLSPQGPLSWELFF
abundance: few; d_gene: -; v_gene: TRBV7-9; j_gene: TRBJ2-1; CDR3nt: TGTGCCAGCAGCTTCGGGGGCTCCTACAATGAGCAGTTCTTC; CDR3aa: CASSFGGSYNEQFF
abundance: -; d_gene: TRBD2; v_gene: TRBV4-1; j_gene: TRBJ2-3; CDR3nt: TGCGCCAGCAGCCACCTAGCGGGGGGTAGGACAGATACGCAGTATTTT; CDR3aa: CASSHLAGGRTDTQYF
abundance: few; d_gene: -; v_gene: TRBV27; j_gene: TRBJ2-6; CDR3nt: TGTGCCAGCAGTTTCTGGGGTCACTCTGGGGCCAACGTCCTGACTTTC; CDR3aa: CASSFWGHSGANVLTF
abundance: -; d_gene: -; v_gene: TRBV11-2; j_gene: TRBJ2-7; CDR3nt: TGTGCCAGCAGCCCGGGCGCCTACGAGCAGTACTTC; CDR3aa: CASSPGAYEQYF
abundance: few; d_gene: -; v_gene: TRBV19; j_gene: TRBJ2-2; CDR3nt: TGTGCCAGTAGTATCGGCGGGGCCGGGGAGCTGTTTTTT; CDR3aa: CASSIGGAGELFF
abundance: -; d_gene: TRBD1; v_gene: TRBV2; j_gene: TRBJ1-6; CDR3nt: TGTGCCAGCAGAAACAATCCCACGGGACAGAGATCACCCCTCCACTTT; CDR3aa: CASRNNPTGQRSPLHF
abundance: -; d_gene: -; v_gene: TRBV13; j_gene: TRBJ2-1; CDR3nt: TGTGCCAGCAGCTCCGCGGACGGAAACAATGAGCAGTTCTTC; CDR3aa: CASSSADGNNEQFF